The 9 T cell receptor beta chains presented below share a single source sample, sequenced in a study of T cells in Graves' hyperthyroidism and ophthalmopathy. The investigators amplified TCR beta CDR3 regions from RNA transcripts. The HTBI primer set was used in a first-round RT-PCR of the TCR CDR3. In TCRdb, the multiplex PCR reads were re-called with MiXCR into one record per CDR3 protein. The table includes 390,000 or so distinct CDR3 sequences, approximately 15% detected once. Sequenced material: blood. Receptors were obtained from a man aged 18 to 30 with Graves' ophthalmopathy.

The table lists this clonotype with a few counts. The gene calls are TRBV20-1 and TRBJ2-7; D may be TRBD1 or TRBD2 (6 bases each). Germline V lookup: CDR1 DFQATT, CDR2 SNEGSKA (reference sequence). The length of the CDR3 is 13 residues. Deletions cut 5 bases from V and 4 bases from J, with 15 bases between. CDR3 DNA sequence: TGCAGTGCTGTTGGACGGGGGCTTTACGAGCAGTACTTC. This encodes CSAVGRGLYEQYF.

This clonotype was counted at least ten times. The chain uses TRBV28 and TRBJ2-1, with 8 bases fitting TRBD1. V dropped 8 bases and J dropped 6; count of bases not matched to a gene: 6. The CDR3 has 13 residues. Germline CDR1 and CDR2: MDHEN and SYDVKM. The CDR3, as DNA: TGTGCCAGCGGGGCAGGGGGCTTCAATGAGCAGTTCTTC. Encoded protein: CASGAGGFNEQFF. Drawing the rest from reference TRBV28 and TRBJ2-1, the complete variable domain is DVKVTQSSRYLVKRTGEKVFLECVQDMDHENMFWYRQDPGLGLRLIYFSYDVKMKEKGDIPEGYSVSREKKERFSLILESASTNQTSMYLCASGAGGFNEQFFGPGTRLTVL.

Of note for this clonotype: Just one base apart from a much larger clone, this may be a read error. The chain links TRBV7-9 to TRBJ2-5, with 8 positions matching TRBD1. Trimming removed 8 bases from V and 2 bases from J; junction bases left unmatched: 7. Germline CDR1 reads SEHNR; CDR2 reads FQNEAQ (reference sequence). The CDR3 consists of 14 residues. The CDR3 sequence is CASGEDRAQETQYF. In nucleotides, the CDR3 is TGTGCCAGCGGCGAGGACAGGGCTCAAGAGACCCAGTACTTC.

This clonotype was seen repeatedly, ten times or more. The chain uses TRBV5-1 and TRBJ1-2; 8 nucleotides align to TRBD1. Germline loops: CDR1 SGHRS, CDR2 YFSETQ. The CDR3 extends over 14 amino acids. V was pared by 3 bases and J by 4 bases, with 5 bases of the junction left unmatched. The CDR3 DNA is TGCGCCAGCAGCTCCACAGGGGGAACCTATGGCTACACCTTC. It codes for CASSSTGGTYGYTF. Looking up the rest from reference TRBV5-1 and TRBJ1-2 gives the full variable domain: KAGVTQTPRYLIKTRGQQVTLSCSPISGHRSVSWYQQTPGQGLQFLFEYFSETQRNKGNFPGRFSGRQFSNSRSEMNVSTLELGDSALYLCASSSTGGTYGYTFGSGTRLTVV.

The sample holds a few counts of this clonotype. V is TRBV3-1 and J is TRBJ1-4; no clear D gene. The ends were cut back, 7 bases at V and 7 bases at J, with 19 bases in the middle. The CDR3 is made up of 15 amino acids. Germline V CDR1 and CDR2: LGHDT, YNNKEL (reference sequence). The CDR3 coding sequence is TGTGCCAGCACGGGAGGAGGAGGCTGGACTGAAAAACTGTTTTTT. It translates to CASTGGGGWTEKLFF.

This clonotype was picked up many times. The chain has TRBV18 and TRBJ2-1; 7 bases are a match to TRBD1. CDR3 length equals 16 residues. The J segment lost 0 bases and the V segment lost 5 bases, leaving 7 bases of the junction unmatched. Germline V CDR1 and CDR2: KGHSH, LQKENI. CDR3 sequence: CASSSRGSSSYNEQFF. As DNA, the CDR3 is TGTGCCAGCTCATCCAGGGGGTCCAGCTCCTACAATGAGCAGTTCTTC.

The chain combines TRBV5-1 with TRBJ1-2; maybe TRBD1 (5 bases). The CDR3 has 14 residues. Trimming took off 0 bases at V and 7 bases at J, with 13 bases between the two ends. CDR1 is SGHRS, CDR2 YFSETQ, per germline. CDR3 region: CASSLGGDLGGYTF. In DNA, the CDR3 is TGCGCCAGCAGCTTGGGCGGGGACTTGGGTGGCTACACCTTC.

This clonotype was detected a few times. The chain has TRBV29-1 and TRBJ2-5; D gene ambiguous. Per the germline V gene, CDR1 is SQVTM and CDR2 is ANQGSEA. V lost 8 bases and J 7 bases, leaving 17 bases between the germline ends. This CDR3 region has 12 residues. The CDR3: CSSTGDAVTQYF. CDR3 nucleotide sequence: TGCAGCTCGACTGGGGATGCGGTGACCCAGTACTTC.

The rearrangement links TRBV19 to TRBJ1-2, with 9 bases lining up with TRBD1. CDR3 length: 14 residues. The germline CDR1 and CDR2 sequences are LNHDA and SQIVND (reference sequence). The V gene end was trimmed by 4 bases and the J gene end by 9 bases; junction bases not matched to a gene: 9. CDR3: CASSRPGQGYSYTF. The DNA of the CDR3 is TGTGCCAGTAGTAGGCCGGGACAGGGATATAGCTACACCTTC.